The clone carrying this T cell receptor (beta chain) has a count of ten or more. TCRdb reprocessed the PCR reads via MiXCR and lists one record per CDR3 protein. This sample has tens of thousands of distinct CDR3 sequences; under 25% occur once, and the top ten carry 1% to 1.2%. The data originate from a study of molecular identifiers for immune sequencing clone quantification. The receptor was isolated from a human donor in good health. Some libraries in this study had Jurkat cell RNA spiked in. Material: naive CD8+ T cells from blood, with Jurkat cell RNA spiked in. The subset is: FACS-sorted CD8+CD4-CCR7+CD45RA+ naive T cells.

The CDR3 loop is CSARGEAGTSYEQYF. The DNA for the CDR3 is TGCAGTGCTAGAGGAGAAGCGGGAACCTCCTACGAGCAGTACTTC. The rearrangement joins TRBV20-1 to TRBJ2-7, with 7 bases identical to TRBD2. Germline CDR1 DFQATT, CDR2 SNEGSKA (reference sequence). After removal of 1 base from V and 0 bases from J, the junction contained 6 bases not matched to a gene. This CDR3 contains 15 residues.